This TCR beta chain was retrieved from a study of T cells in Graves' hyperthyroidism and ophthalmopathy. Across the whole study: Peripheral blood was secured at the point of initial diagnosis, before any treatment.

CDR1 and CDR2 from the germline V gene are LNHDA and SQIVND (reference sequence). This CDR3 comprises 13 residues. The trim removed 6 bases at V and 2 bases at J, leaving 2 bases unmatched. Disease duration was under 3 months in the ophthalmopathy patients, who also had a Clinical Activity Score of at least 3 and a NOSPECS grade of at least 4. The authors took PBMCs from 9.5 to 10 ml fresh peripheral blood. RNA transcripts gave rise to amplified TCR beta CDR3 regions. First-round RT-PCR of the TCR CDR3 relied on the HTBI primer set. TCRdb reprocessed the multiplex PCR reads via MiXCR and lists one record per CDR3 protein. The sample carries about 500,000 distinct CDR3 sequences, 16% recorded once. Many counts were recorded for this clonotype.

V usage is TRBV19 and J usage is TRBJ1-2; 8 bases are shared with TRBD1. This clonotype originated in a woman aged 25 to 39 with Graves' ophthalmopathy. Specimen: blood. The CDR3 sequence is CASSRQGNYGYTF. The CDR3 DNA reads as TGTGCCAGTAGCCGACAGGGGAACTATGGCTACACCTTC. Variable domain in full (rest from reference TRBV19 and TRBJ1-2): DGGITQSPKYLFRKEGQNVTLSCEQNLNHDAMYWYRQDPGQGLRLIYYSQIVNDFQKGDIAEGYSVSREKKESFPLTVTSAQKNPTAFYLCASSRQGNYGYTFGSGTRLTVV.